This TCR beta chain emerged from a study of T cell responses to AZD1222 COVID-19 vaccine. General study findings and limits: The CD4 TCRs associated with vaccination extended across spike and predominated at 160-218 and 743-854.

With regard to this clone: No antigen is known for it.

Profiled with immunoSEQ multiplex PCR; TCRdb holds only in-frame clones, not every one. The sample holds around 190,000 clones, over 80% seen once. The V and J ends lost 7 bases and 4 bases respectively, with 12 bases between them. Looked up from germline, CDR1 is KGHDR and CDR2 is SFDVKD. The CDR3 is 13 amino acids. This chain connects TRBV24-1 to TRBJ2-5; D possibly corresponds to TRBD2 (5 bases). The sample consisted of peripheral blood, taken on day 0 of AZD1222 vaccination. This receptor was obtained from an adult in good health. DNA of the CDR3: TGTGCCACCAGGGGGAGTTTTCGAGAGACCCAGTACTTC. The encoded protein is CATRGSFRETQYF.